Shown below are 2 T cell receptor beta chains from a single sample sequenced in a study of OX40 agonist ivuxolimab in advanced cancers. Data came from immunoSEQ multiplex PCR; TCRdb stores just in-frame clones and leaves some out. Here the sample spans 95,000 to 150,000 clones, just over 90% being singletons. The sequences come from CD4+ or CD8+ T cells sorted from blood, collected in a trial of the OX40 agonist ivuxolimab. The receptors derive from an adult with an advanced solid tumor such as melanoma, head and neck, liver or kidney cancer.

Details on this clone: Additional DNA sequences in this sample encode the identical CDR3. This chain connects TRBV6-5 to TRBJ1-5; D is uncertain. Germline V CDR1 and CDR2: MNHEY, SVGAGI. This CDR3 spans 14 amino acids. Trimming removed 2 bases at V and 7 bases at J, with 12 bases between. CDR3 nucleotide sequence: TGTGCCAGCAGTTACGGCGGGGTCGGACAGCCCCAGCATTTT. Protein sequence: CASSYGGVGQPQHF.

The chain is built from TRBV6-1 and TRBJ2-3; D gene uncertain. Germline CDR1 reads MNHNS; CDR2 reads SASEGT. This CDR3 has 11 amino acids. Trimming removed 0 bases from V and 8 bases from J, with 3 bases in between. The CDR3 DNA is TGTGCCAGCAGTGAAGCTCTTACGCAGTATTTT. The encoded protein is CASSEALTQYF.